These 14 T cell receptor beta chains came from one sample sequenced in a study of vaccination effects on CD4 cells after COVID-19. These receptors' targets are unknown. The protocol was immunoSEQ multiplex PCR, while the TCRdb copy is restricted to in-frame clones and leaves out a portion. The data contain 25,000 to 30,000 clones, about 80% of them singletons. Before sequencing, viral peptide pools were used by the ViraFEST assay to expand antigen-specific CD4+ T cells. Once cultured for 10 days, the cells underwent separation to obtain CD4+ T cells. Vaccinated recipients, who were negative for nucleocapsid antibodies, had no history of SARS-CoV-2 infection. This material consisted of CD4+ T cells from PBMCs cultured with SARS-CoV-2 spike peptides, taken before COVID-19 vaccination. The source of these receptors is a human donor who received a COVID-19 vaccine.

The chain combines TRBV3-1 (or the pseudogene TRBV3-2) with TRBJ1-1; 9 bases map to TRBD1. Germline values: CDR1 LGHDT, CDR2 YNNKEL (reference sequence). J was trimmed by 1 base and V by 6 bases; bases with no gene match: 6. The CDR3 covers 15 residues. CDR3 protein: CASRGGTGTNTEAFF. The CDR3 nucleotides are TGTGCCAGCAGAGGGGGGACAGGGACGAACACTGAAGCTTTCTTT.

This chain links TRBV5-1 with TRBJ1-4, with 7 bases lining up with TRBD1. V was clipped by 4 bases and J by 5 bases; unmatched bases: 8. There are 15 residues in the CDR3. Germline V gene lookup returns CDR1 SGHRS and CDR2 YFSETQ. The CDR3 DNA sequence: TGCGCCAGCAGCCCAGGACAGGTCGGGAATGAAAAACTGTTTTTT. Translating it yields CASSPGQVGNEKLFF.

The chain carries TRBV21-1 and TRBJ1-1. TRBV21-1 is a pseudogene. The CDR3 runs to 15 residues. CDR3 region: CASSKTHQERTEAFF. In DNA form, the CDR3 reads TGTGCCAGCAGCAAAACACACCAAGAGCGCACTGAAGCTTTCTTT.

The chain joins TRBV25-1 to TRBJ1-6; unclear D gene. CDR1 is MGHDK, CDR2 SYGVNS, per germline. Trimming left V 6 bases short and J 7 bases short, with 13 bases between. The CDR3 is 14 residues long. Here the CDR3 reads CASSLPAGNSPLHF. In DNA, the CDR3 is TGTGCCAGCAGCCTCCCGGCCGGGAATTCACCCCTCCACTTT. The full variable domain, in which reference TRBV25-1 and TRBJ1-6 provide the parts outside the CDR3, is EADIYQTPRYLVIGTGKKITLECSQTMGHDKMYWYQQDPGMELHLIHYSYGVNSTEKGDLSSESTVSRIRTEHFPLTLESARPSHTSQYLCASSLPAGNSPLHFGNGTRLTVT.

In its sample, this clone ranks as medium-sized. This chain uses TRBV30 with TRBJ1-4; 9 nucleotides line up with TRBD1. Germline assignment: CDR1 GTSNPN and CDR2 SVGIG (reference sequence). The trim removed 1 base at V and 3 bases at J, leaving 3 bases unmatched. The CDR3 totals 15 residues. In DNA form, the CDR3 reads TGTGCCTGGAGTGATACAGGGGGCGCTAATGAAAAACTGTTTTTT. Protein product: CAWSDTGGANEKLFF. Full variable domain (outside the CDR3, taken from reference TRBV30 and TRBJ1-4): SQTIHQWPATLVQPVGSPLSLECTVEGTSNPNLYWYRQAAGRGLQLLFYSVGIGQISSEVPQNLSASRPQDRQFILSSKKLLLSDSGFYLCAWSDTGGANEKLFFGSGTQLSVL.

The rearrangement links TRBV27 to TRBJ2-7; TRBD2 might be the D (7 bases). V gave up 6 bases and J gave up 3 bases, with 21 bases separating them. The CDR3 covers 16 residues. From germline, CDR1 is MNHEY and CDR2 SMNVEV (reference sequence). In DNA form, the CDR3 reads TGTGCCAGCAGCCTGAAAGGGGGGGGCGATAACTACGAGCAGTACTTC. Amino acids: CASSLKGGGDNYEQYF.

The rearrangement joins TRBV6-6 to TRBJ2-7, with TRBD1 matching over 8 bases. Germline CDR1 is MNHNY and CDR2 is SVGAGI (reference sequence). The J segment lost 4 bases and the V segment lost 7 bases, leaving 9 bases of the junction unmatched. The CDR3 is 14 residues long. CDR3: CASTRDRQKYEQYF. The CDR3 nucleotides are TGTGCCAGCACCCGGGACAGGCAAAAGTACGAGCAGTACTTC.

V and J are TRBV3-1 (or the pseudogene TRBV3-2) and TRBJ2-7, with D unclear. V shed 0 bases and J shed 10 bases, with 10 bases lying between them. The CDR3 consists of 12 residues. Germline values: CDR1 LGHDT, CDR2 YNNKEL (reference sequence). Here the CDR3 reads CASSQEQRNQYF. The CDR3 coding sequence is TGTGCCAGCAGCCAAGAACAACGAAACCAGTACTTC.

This clone showed up just a few times. V is TRBV7-2 and J is TRBJ1-1; no firm D call. Germline-derived CDR1 and CDR2 are SGHTA and FQGNSA. The CDR3 runs to 13 residues. V was pared by 2 bases and J by 6 bases, with 10 bases between. CDR3 coding DNA: TGTGCCAGCAGCTTAAGAGGGTCGGCTGAAGCTTTCTTT. It encodes CASSLRGSAEAFF.

This clone was recorded only once. The chain carries TRBV25-1 and TRBJ2-2; perhaps TRBD2 as D (7 bases). Trimming removed 2 bases from V and 6 bases from J, with 13 bases in between. Germline values: CDR1 MGHDK, CDR2 SYGVNS. The CDR3 totals 15 residues. CDR3 amino acids: CASSERRGAAGELFF. The CDR3 region has the DNA TGTGCCAGCAGTGAACGTCGGGGGGCTGCCGGGGAGCTGTTTTTT.

The genes are TRBV30 and TRBJ1-6; no reliable D call. Germline V gives CDR1 GTSNPN, CDR2 SVGIG (reference sequence). The length of the CDR3 is 12 residues. Deletions cut 2 bases from V and 7 bases from J, with 6 bases between. For the CDR3, the DNA is TGTGCCTGGAGTTGGAGGAATTCACCCCTCCACTTT. It translates to CAWSWRNSPLHF.

V and J are TRBV7-9 and TRBJ2-1; D possibly uses TRBD1 or TRBD2 (6 bases each). The CDR3 covers 13 residues. Germline-derived CDR1 and CDR2 are SEHNR and FQNEAQ (reference sequence). V lost 10 bases and J lost 5, with 15 bases in between. The CDR3 is CATRGPLNNEQFF. CDR3 nucleotide sequence: TGTGCCACCCGGGGGCCCTTAAACAATGAGCAGTTCTTC.

V usage is TRBV12-3 or TRBV12-4 and J usage is TRBJ2-6; D not certain. CDR3 length: 10 residues. Deletions cut 6 bases from V and 19 bases from J, with 13 bases between. CDR3 residues: CASRRRSLTF. CDR3 sequence (DNA): TGTGCCAGCAGACGAAGATCCCTTACTTTC.

V usage is TRBV5-4 and J usage is TRBJ2-1; TRBD1 matches at 9 bases. V dropped 6 bases and J dropped 8; count of bases not matched to a gene: 15. The CDR3 is made up of 16 amino acids. Germline V gives CDR1 SGHNT, CDR2 YYREEE (reference sequence). This CDR3 reads CASTGVGQGPWDEQFF. Written as DNA, the CDR3 is TGTGCCAGCACCGGAGTGGGACAGGGTCCCTGGGATGAGCAGTTCTTC.